This T cell receptor (beta chain) was sequenced in a study of blood T cell repertoires in COVID-19. Looking at the study overall: Spain, Italy and the United States supplied samples that represented acute and convalescent COVID-19. The cDNA or gDNA used as material had been derived from T cells, B-cell-depleted T cells, or PBMCs.

The CDR3 is made up of 17 amino acids. V was cut by 2 bases and J by 0 bases, with 17 bases left in between. From germline, CDR1 is GTSNPN and CDR2 SVGIG (reference sequence). Study processing details: Reference gene primer amplification yielded estimated nucleated cell counts. The method was immunoSEQ multiplex PCR; TCRdb's version includes in-frame clones alone and lacks a portion of them. That table supplies the V and J calls and clone size; D and trimming were determined from the DNA. The table lists 230,000 or so clones, roughly nine tenths of them singletons. The chain couples TRBV30 to TRBJ1-5; no clear D gene. This sequence was found in a woman between 40 and 55 years old who had recovered from COVID-19. Sequenced sample: peripheral blood. The CDR3 DNA is TGTGCCTGGAGTACCCCACCAGACTCATATAGCAATCAGCCCCAGCATTTT. It is translated as CAWSTPPDSYSNQPQHF. Looking up the rest from reference TRBV30 and TRBJ1-5 gives the full variable domain: SQTIHQWPATLVQPVGSPLSLECTVEGTSNPNLYWYRQAAGRGLQLLFYSVGIGQISSEVPQNLSASRPQDRQFILSSKKLLLSDSGFYLCAWSTPPDSYSNQPQHFGDGTRLSIL.